This paragraph reports one TCR beta chain. The antigen is undetermined. Sequencing used immunoSEQ multiplex PCR; TCRdb keeps in-frame clones, though not all of them. The sample has 40,000 or so clones, 76% seen once. Every patient had relapsed following autologous stem cell transplantation, and cohorts differed in brentuximab vedotin exposure. The CDR3 is made up of 14 amino acids. Germline V gives CDR1 MDHEN, CDR2 SYDVKM. This entry comes from a study of PD-1 blockade in classical Hodgkin lymphoma. Broader study findings: Repertoire differences have undefined causes, possibly disease activity or prior therapy. As was reported, newly diagnosed patients showed lower baseline TCR diversity than healthy donors did. Nivolumab initiated under 1 year post-ASCT led to patient exclusion.

The sequence was obtained from a human donor with classical Hodgkin lymphoma. The rearrangement joins TRBV28 to TRBJ2-5; 7 bases agree with TRBD1. The J call is uncertain, as TRBJ2-7 better fits the DNA end. The sequencing used peripheral blood mononuclear cells (PBMCs), collected at baseline. The CDR3 region has the DNA TGTGCCAGCAGCCCTCCGGGACAGATATACGAGCAGTACTTC. Residues: CASSPPGQIYEQYF.